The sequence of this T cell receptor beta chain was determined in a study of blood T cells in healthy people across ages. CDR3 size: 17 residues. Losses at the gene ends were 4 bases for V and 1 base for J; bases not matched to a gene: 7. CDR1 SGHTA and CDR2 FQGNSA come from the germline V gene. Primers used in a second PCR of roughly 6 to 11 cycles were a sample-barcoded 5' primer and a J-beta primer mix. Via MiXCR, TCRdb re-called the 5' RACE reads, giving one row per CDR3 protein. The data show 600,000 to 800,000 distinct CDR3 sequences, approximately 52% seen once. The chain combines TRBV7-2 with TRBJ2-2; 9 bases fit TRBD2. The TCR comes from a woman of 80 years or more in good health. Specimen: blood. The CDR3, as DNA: TGTGCCAGCAGCTCAAGACTAGCGGCCCTGAACACCGGGGAGCTGTTTTTT. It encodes CASSSRLAALNTGELFF.